The clone carrying this T cell receptor (beta chain) was seen a handful of times. The sample belongs to a study of blood T cell repertoires in COVID-19. As for the study in general: Spain, Italy and the United States supplied samples that represented acute and convalescent COVID-19. Sample material is recorded as cDNA or gDNA derived from T cells, B-cell-depleted T cells, or PBMCs.

Per the authors' pipeline: Amplification from reference gene primers served as the basis for estimated nucleated cell counts. Some clones are missing from TCRdb's copy, which holds only in-frame ones; the method was immunoSEQ multiplex PCR. That table gives V, J and clone size, and the DNA gave D and trimming. The sample shows approximately 68,000 clones, 75% to 85% of them seen only once. The receptor was derived from a woman aged 60 to 75 with acute or convalescent COVID-19. The sequenced sample consisted of peripheral blood.

CDR3 in amino acids: CASSQLKGGNQPQHF. CDR3 nucleotide sequence: TGTGCCAGCAGTCAGTTAAAGGGGGGCAATCAGCCCCAGCATTTT. J is TRBJ1-5 and V is TRBV6-6; D is perhaps TRBD1 (6 bases). This CDR3 has 15 residues. Trimming took off 5 bases at V and 2 bases at J, with 13 bases between the two ends. The germline CDR1 and CDR2 sequences are MNHNY and SVGAGI (reference sequence).